Presented here are 27 T cell receptor beta chains from one specimen sequenced in a study of OX40 agonist ivuxolimab in advanced cancers. The data were produced by immunoSEQ multiplex PCR, yet TCRdb's version contains in-frame clones alone and is incomplete. The data contain 75,000 to 100,000 clones, approximately 84% of them seen just once; the ten biggest clones take up 5.8%. The sequences come from CD4+ or CD8+ T cells sorted from blood, collected in a trial of the OX40 agonist ivuxolimab. Receptor source: an adult with an advanced solid tumor such as melanoma, head and neck, liver or kidney cancer.

The chain joins TRBV9 to TRBJ2-3; D tentatively reads TRBD1 or TRBD2 (5 bases each). From germline, CDR1 is SGDLS and CDR2 YYNGEE. The CDR3 consists of 17 residues. The V end lost 0 bases, the J end lost 2 bases, and 16 bases lay between the germline ends. As DNA, the CDR3 is TGTGCCAGCAGCGTAGACCCCCCGGGGCTAGTCACAGATACGCAGTATTTT. As protein: CASSVDPPGLVTDTQYF.

This chain joins TRBV30 and TRBJ2-1; D might be TRBD2 (7 bases). The V gene's germline CDR1 is GTSNPN and CDR2 SVGIG (reference sequence). The V end was cut by 3 bases, the J end by 4 bases, with 13 bases between. The CDR3 has 14 amino acids. For the CDR3, the DNA is TGTGCCTGGAGCCTGGGGGGGCGGTACAATGAGCAGTTCTTC. Translation gives CAWSLGGRYNEQFF.

CDR3 loop: CASSGTASNTEAFF. As DNA, the CDR3 is TGCGCCAGCAGCGGTACAGCTTCCAACACTGAAGCTTTCTTT. This rearrangement joins TRBV5-1 to TRBJ1-1; D is undetermined. The CDR3 runs to 14 residues. The germline V gene encodes CDR1 SGHRS and CDR2 YFSETQ. Trimming removed 4 bases from V and 2 bases from J, with 12 bases in between.

The rearrangement uses TRBV7-2 and TRBJ2-3; 11 nucleotides match TRBD2. Trimming took 1 base from V and 4 from J; bases not matched to a gene: 4. This CDR3 is built from 16 residues. Germline lookup yields CDR1 SGHTA and CDR2 FQGNSA. The CDR3 DNA is TGTGCCAGCAGCTTAGTAGCGGGAGGGGGGGCAGATACGCAGTATTTT. Its translation: CASSLVAGGGADTQYF.

Comment on this clone: The same CDR3 is also encoded by other DNA sequences in this sample. The V gene is TRBV6-5, the J gene TRBJ1-1; TRBD1 might be the D (5 bases). V lost 0 bases and J lost 5, with 10 bases in between. This CDR3 has 14 amino acids. Germline V lookup: CDR1 MNHEY, CDR2 SVGAGI. In nucleotides, the CDR3 is TGTGCCAGCAGTTACTCGGGGGGTGAGACTGAAGCTTTCTTT. Its protein is CASSYSGGETEAFF.

The gene calls are TRBV18 and TRBJ2-7, with a tentative D call TRBD1 (5 bases). The CDR3 is made up of 14 amino acids. Trimming shortened V by 5 bases and J by 4 bases, and 15 bases separated the two germline ends. In germline, CDR1 is KGHSH, CDR2 LQKENI. The CDR3 loop is CASSAGSGLYEQYF. The DNA for the CDR3 is TGTGCCAGCTCAGCAGGGTCAGGCTTGTACGAGCAGTACTTC. Full variable domain (missing parts from reference TRBV18 and TRBJ2-7): NAGVMQNPRHLVRRRGQEARLRCSPMKGHSHVYWYRQLPEEGLKFMVYLQKENIIDESGMPKERFSAEFPKEGPSILRIQQVVRGDSAAYFCASSAGSGLYEQYFGPGTRLTVT.

V is TRBV4-1 and J is TRBJ1-4, with D unresolved. CDR3 length: 15 residues. Between the trimmed V and J ends, which lost 0 bases and 3 bases, there was a span of 8 bases. Germline V gene sequence: CDR1 MGHRA, CDR2 YSYEKL. Written as DNA, the CDR3 is TGCGCCAGCAGCCAAGATCCGGGCTCTAATGAAAAACTGTTTTTT. It codes for CASSQDPGSNEKLFF.

This clone was counted a few times. The V and J genes are TRBV7-2 and TRBJ1-5, with D uncertain. Trimming shortened V by 5 bases and J by 5 bases, and 13 bases separated the two germline ends. Germline V gene data show CDR1 as SGHTA and CDR2 as FQGNSA. The CDR3 consists of 14 residues. CDR3 protein: CASSRGGTDQPQHF. The CDR3 DNA follows: TGTGCCAGCAGCCGTGGAGGTACGGATCAGCCCCAGCATTTT. Together with reference TRBV7-2 and TRBJ1-5, the CDR3 gives the full variable domain: GAGVSQSPSNKVTEKGKDVELRCDPISGHTALYWYRQSLGQGLEFLIYFQGNSAPDKSGLPSDRFSAERTGGSVSTLTIQRTQQEDSAVYLCASSRGGTDQPQHFGDGTRLSIL.

The chain uses TRBV7-2 and TRBJ1-5; D gene ambiguous. The CDR3 totals 14 residues. Between the trimmed V and J ends, which lost 1 base and 3 bases, there was a span of 7 bases. CDR1 is SGHTA and CDR2 is FQGNSA in the germline V gene. The CDR3 loop is CASSLGRNNQPQHF. The CDR3 coding sequence is TGTGCCAGCAGCTTAGGGCGGAACAATCAGCCCCAGCATTTT. Supplemented by reference TRBV7-2 and TRBJ1-5, the full variable domain reads GAGVSQSPSNKVTEKGKDVELRCDPISGHTALYWYRQSLGQGLEFLIYFQGNSAPDKSGLPSDRFSAERTGGSVSTLTIQRTQQEDSAVYLCASSLGRNNQPQHFGDGTRLSIL.

This rearrangement joins TRBV2 to TRBJ1-2; TRBD1 aligns across 9 bases. V shed 4 bases, J shed 0 bases, and the junction held 9 bases outside the gene matches. Germline V gene sequence: CDR1 SNHLY, CDR2 FYNNEI. This CDR3 has 17 amino acids. The CDR3 region is CASSGHRGRGPNYGYTF. The CDR3 region has the DNA TGTGCCAGCAGTGGACACAGGGGGCGCGGACCTAACTATGGCTACACCTTC.

The chain links TRBV6-5 to TRBJ2-1, with D unresolved. V was clipped by 7 bases and J by 7 bases, with 14 bases between them. The CDR3 extends over 13 amino acids. CDR1 is MNHEY and CDR2 is SVGAGI in the germline V gene. The CDR3 bases are TGTGCCAGCAAAGGTAGCAGCACAAATGAGCAGTTCTTC. It encodes CASKGSSTNEQFF.

This sequence joins TRBV7-3 and TRBJ1-3; D remains unclear. The CDR3 has 16 amino acids. V was clipped by 0 bases and J by 3 bases, with 12 bases between them. CDR1 is SGHTA and CDR2 is FQGTGA in the germline V gene. The CDR3 spells CASSLTLSDLGNTIYF. The DNA for the CDR3 is TGTGCCAGCAGCTTAACGTTGAGTGACCTTGGAAACACCATATATTTT.

V gene TRBV7-2 combines with J gene TRBJ2-2, with D tentatively TRBD1 or TRBD2 (5 bases each). Deletions cut 2 bases from V and 5 bases from J, with 15 bases between. Germline CDR1 is SGHTA and CDR2 is FQGNSA. The CDR3 is 16 amino acids. CDR3 coding DNA: TGTGCCAGCAGCTTATCTGGGACGGGTAGTACCGGGGAGCTGTTTTTT. The encoded protein is CASSLSGTGSTGELFF.

In nucleotides, the CDR3 is TGTGCTAGTGGTTTGGTACGGGATGGGACAGGGCCCCAAGAGACCCAGTACTTC. Translated: CASGLVRDGTGPQETQYF. V and J are TRBV12-5 and TRBJ2-5; 9 bases match TRBD1. Germline V gene data show CDR1 as LGHNT and CDR2 as FRNRAP. The junction had 9 bases not matched to a gene; V was cut back by 0 bases and J by 1 base. The CDR3 consists of 18 residues.

This rearrangement joins TRBV5-6 to TRBJ1-6, with D unresolved. This CDR3 is built from 13 residues. The V end lost 4 bases, the J end lost 6 bases, and 8 bases lay between the germline ends. Per germline, CDR1 SGHDT and CDR2 YYEEEE. In DNA, the CDR3 is TGTGCCAGCAGCCCGACCCGTAATTCACCCCTCCACTTT. This encodes CASSPTRNSPLHF.

V and J are TRBV4-2 and TRBJ1-2; 8 positions agree with TRBD1. After removal of 3 bases from V and 3 bases from J, the junction contained 6 bases not matched to a gene. The CDR3 is 15 amino acids. CDR1 is LGHNA, CDR2 YNFKEQ, per germline. For the CDR3, the DNA is TGTGCCAGCAGCCAGGCGGACAGGGCCGACTATGGCTACACCTTC. Its protein is CASSQADRADYGYTF.

The rearrangement joins TRBV6-1 to TRBJ2-6; D may match TRBD1 or TRBD2 (5 bases each). Trimming pared 3 bases from V and 4 bases from J, leaving 10 bases between. The CDR3 totals 15 residues. The germline gives CDR1 MNHNS, CDR2 SASEGT. The CDR3 sequence is CASSDHGAGANVLTF. The DNA for the CDR3 is TGTGCCAGCAGTGATCACGGGGCCGGGGCCAACGTCCTGACTTTC.

This sequence joins TRBV6-5 and TRBJ1-2, with D uncertain. Per the germline V gene, CDR1 is MNHEY and CDR2 is SVGAGI. V was trimmed by 0 bases and J by 8 bases, leaving 10 bases between them. This CDR3 spans 13 amino acids. The CDR3 nucleotides are TGTGCCAGCAGTTACTCTGCCTTGGGGGGCTACACCTTC. Translating gives CASSYSALGGYTF.

The chain couples TRBV5-1 to TRBJ1-3, with a weak D call TRBD1 (6 bases). Per germline, CDR1 SGHRS and CDR2 YFSETQ. With 0 bases removed from V and 0 bases from J, the gap between germline ends came to 13 bases. The CDR3 loop spans 17 amino acids. Written as DNA, the CDR3 is TGCGCCAGCAGCTTGGAGGGAGGGGGATACTCTGGAAACACCATATATTTT. It codes for CASSLEGGGYSGNTIYF.

This chain links TRBV27 with TRBJ2-5, with a tentative D call TRBD2 (6 bases). The CDR3 extends over 15 amino acids. V lost 8 bases to trimming and J lost 4 bases, with 20 bases between them. In germline, CDR1 is MNHEY, CDR2 SMNVEV (reference sequence). The CDR3 sequence: CASSRGASGVETQYF. CDR3 sequence (DNA): TGTGCCAGCTCAAGAGGCGCTTCGGGGGTAGAGACCCAGTACTTC.

This sequence joins TRBV10-3 and TRBJ2-2; D unclear. V lost 4 bases to trimming and J lost 4 bases, with 7 bases between them. The germline V gene has CDR1 ENHRY and CDR2 SYGVKD. There are 13 residues in the CDR3. Here the CDR3 DNA reads TGTGCCATCAGTGCGGGTCCCACCGGGGAGCTGTTTTTT. This codes for CAISAGPTGELFF.

This rearrangement joins TRBV20-1 to TRBJ1-1; D unresolved. CDR1 DFQATT and CDR2 SNEGSKA come from the germline V gene (reference sequence). V was shortened by 6 bases and J by 7 bases, with 12 bases between the two germline ends. CDR3 length: 11 residues. The CDR3 coding sequence is TGCAGTGCCCCAGACGGAATTGAAGCTTTCTTT. It translates to CSAPDGIEAFF.

V and J are TRBV27 and TRBJ2-3; weak D call: TRBD2 (5 bases). V was clipped by 2 bases and J by 7 bases, with 16 bases between them. The CDR3 is 15 amino acids. The germline V gene encodes CDR1 MNHEY and CDR2 SMNVEV (reference sequence). The CDR3 is CASSLEGGYGHTQYF. CDR3 in DNA: TGTGCCAGCAGTTTAGAGGGCGGCTATGGGCATACGCAGTATTTT.

CDR3 nucleotide sequence: TGTGCCAGCAGCTTGCGACGGGGCCTTTCGAACACCGGGGAGCTGTTTTTT. Its protein is CASSLRRGLSNTGELFF. This chain joins TRBV7-8 and TRBJ2-2; D may match TRBD1 or TRBD2 (5 bases each). The germline gives CDR1 SGHVS, CDR2 FQNEAQ. The CDR3 extends over 17 amino acids. Trimming pared 3 bases from V and 0 bases from J, leaving 14 bases between.

The chain has TRBV6-5 and TRBJ2-7; possible D gene TRBD1, 8 bases. The CDR3 length is 15 residues. Germline assignment: CDR1 MNHEY and CDR2 SVGAGI. V was pared by 7 bases and J by 2 bases, with 18 bases between. CDR3 nucleotide sequence: TGTGCCAGCAAAATAAGCGGGACAGGCCCCTACGAGCAGTACTTC. It translates to CASKISGTGPYEQYF.

The J gene is TRBJ2-3, the V gene TRBV11-2, with 7 bases aligning to TRBD2. The V gene's germline CDR1 is SGHAT and CDR2 FQNNGV. V lost 7 bases to trimming and J lost 0 bases; unmatched junction nucleotides: 7. The CDR3 totals 15 residues. The chain's CDR3 is CASKILGGSTDTQYF. For the CDR3, the DNA is TGTGCCAGCAAGATACTGGGGGGGAGCACAGATACGCAGTATTTT.

The rearrangement links TRBV7-2 to TRBJ2-2, with 9 positions matching TRBD2. This CDR3 region has 15 residues. The trim removed 5 bases at V and 1 base at J, leaving 2 bases unmatched. Germline V lookup: CDR1 SGHTA, CDR2 FQGNSA. In nucleotides, the CDR3 is TGTGCCAGCAGCGCTAGCGGGGTGAACACCGGGGAGCTGTTTTTT. It codes for CASSASGVNTGELFF.